This T cell receptor beta chain stems from a study of blood T cell repertoires in COVID-19 (dated by TCRdb to about 2020). At the level of the whole study: Samples from collaborators originated in the United States, Italy and Spain and spanned both the acute and convalescent phases of COVID-19. The material from the prospective study consisted of cDNA or gDNA derived from T cells, B-cell-depleted T cells, or PBMCs. Subjects who had been exposed to COVID-19, were actively infected with it, or had recovered from it provided the deeply sampled blood TCRbeta repertoires that made up the dataset. The repertoires were released in a freely available public database intended as a resource for research on the immune response to SARS-CoV-2. Samples came from the ongoing ImmuneRACE study (first 160 participants) plus 1,254 subjects from 6 global collaborators. A de-identified subject ID, COVID-19 status, age in years and sex were almost always included in the sample metadata. HLA class I and class II types, where available, came from metadata supplied by the sample provider rather than from assay-based typing.

In Seattle, one collaborating source enrolled patients while the infection was active and tracked those patients longitudinally over the course of disease. Collaborating institutions collected whole blood in K2EDTA tubes following their own protocols. For TCRbeta analysis, collaborators shipped samples in one of three forms: frozen whole blood, isolated PBMCs, or DNA extracted from either of those sample types. On this clone itself: The specificity of this receptor is unknown. No clone much larger than this one lies a single base away; base qualities are absent.

Results the study describes overall, beyond this receptor: The quantity of clinical and demographic metadata differed by source and by participant and was supplied without curation.

Spanning cysteine to phenylalanine, the CDR3 consists of 19 amino acids. Kept here is only the CDR3 DNA, which spans 57 bases and is read in frame from base 1. The junction shows trimming of 3 bases on V and 4 bases on J, and the gene matches do not reach 16 bases of it. Via the germline V gene (reference sequence), CDR1 is LNHNV and CDR2 YYDKDF. The immunoSEQ Assay, a bias-controlled multiplex PCR, was used to amplify TCRbeta CDR3 regions from genomic DNA. Processing in the source paper ran as follows. Nucleated cell counts per sample were estimated from amplification of reference gene primers within the assay. Sequence reads were collapsed and filtered to measure the absolute abundance of every unique TCRbeta CDR3 rearrangement. For each sample, productive Simpson clonality was calculated as the square root of Simpson's diversity index across productive rearrangements. TCRdb re-hosts the immuneACCESS table, in-frame sequences only. Its copies lack some clones; in the studies checked, an unresolved V gene accounts for under half of them, and the cause for the rest is not known. V, J and clone size are those of that table, while D and trimming were read from the DNA. The sample data list around 250,000 clones, and 86% of these were observed just once. The top ten constitute 5% to 7% of the sample.

The sample taken for sequencing was peripheral blood. The chain is made from TRBV15 and TRBJ1-3; 9 middle bases align to TRBD1. The sequence derives from a woman aged 80 or over with COVID-19, enrolled during active disease. The nucleotide sequence reads TGTGCCACCAGCAGCCTACCTTTCCGGTGGGACAGGGAAGGAAACACCATATATTTT. This is translated as CATSSLPFRWDREGNTIYF.